Below are 9 T cell receptor beta chains sequenced from a single sample in a study of cytomegalovirus exposure and HLA in healthy donors. The PCR contained 60 Vbeta and 13 Jbeta primers. TCRdb keeps only in-frame clones here, not all; method: immunoSEQ multiplex PCR. Of some 130,000 clones detected, roughly 85% appear once; the ten largest clones hold roughly 6.8%. The sequenced sample consisted of PBMCs. The receptors come from a man in his forties in good health and CMV-seropositive.

The V and J genes are TRBV9 and TRBJ1-3, with D possibly TRBD1 on 6 matching bases. From germline, CDR1 is SGDLS and CDR2 YYNGEE. This CDR3 region has 15 residues. V was cut by 5 bases and J by 0 bases, with 12 bases left in between. CDR3 sequence (DNA): TGTGCCAGCAGACCTACAGGGAGCTCTGGAAACACCATATATTTT. Protein sequence: CASRPTGSSGNTIYF.

The chain carries TRBV21-1 and TRBJ1-5; the D call of TRBD1 is as the table states it, not checked on the DNA. TRBV21-1 is labeled a pseudogene. The CDR3 sequence is 14 residues long. In DNA, the CDR3 is TGTGCCAGCAGCAAAAGGGGTAGCAATCAGCCCCAGCATTTT. Its protein is CASSKRGSNQPQHF.

V is TRBV6-6 and J is TRBJ1-1; 9 nucleotides match TRBD1. Looked up from germline, CDR1 is MNHNY and CDR2 is SVGAGI (reference sequence). CDR3 length: 15 residues. V was pared by 5 bases and J by 3 bases, with 7 bases of the junction left unmatched. The CDR3 is CASSTQGQGDTEAFF. The CDR3 bases are TGTGCCAGCAGTACTCAGGGACAGGGAGACACTGAAGCTTTCTTT.

This clone was seen more than once but under ten times. This rearrangement joins TRBV28 to TRBJ2-2; 9 nucleotides align to TRBD1. The CDR3 sequence is 12 residues long. Germline V CDR1 and CDR2: MDHEN, SYDVKM. V lost 8 bases, J lost 9 bases, and 4 bases stayed unmatched. The CDR3 protein is CASRDRVRELFF. CDR3 nucleotide sequence: TGTGCCAGCCGGGACAGGGTCCGGGAGCTGTTTTTT.

V and J are TRBV10-3 and TRBJ1-2; D gene uncertain. CDR3 size: 14 residues. CDR1 and CDR2 from the germline V gene are ENHRY and SYGVKD. V gave up 0 bases and J gave up 4 bases, with 9 bases separating them. Here the CDR3 DNA reads TGTGCCATCAGTGAGTCCAACAGCCCCTATGGCTACACCTTC. Protein sequence: CAISESNSPYGYTF.

About this clone: The junction does not match germline at one end; this may be a read error. This chain joins TRBV7-9 and TRBJ2-1; 11 nucleotides align to TRBD2. CDR3 length equals 18 residues. Germline CDR1 SEHNR, CDR2 FQNEAQ (reference sequence). The CDR3 nucleotides are TGTTCCAGCAGTCCTGATCCACTAGCGGGAGAAATTTACAATGAGCAGTTCTTC. Protein product: CSSSPDPLAGEIYNEQFF.

On this clone itself: Compared with germline, one end of the junction differs, possibly owing to a read error. The genes are TRBV7-9 and TRBJ1-6; TRBD1 matches 8 bases. The CDR3 loop spans 15 amino acids. Per germline, CDR1 SEHNR and CDR2 FQNEAQ (reference sequence). The CDR3 loop is CSSSSGTGYNSPLHF. The DNA of the CDR3 is TGTTCCAGCAGCTCCGGGACAGGATATAATTCACCCCTCCACTTT. The full variable domain, with the rest looked up from reference TRBV7-9 and TRBJ1-6, is DTGVSQNPRHKITKRGQNVTFRCDPISEHNRLYWYRQTLGQGPEFLTYFQNEAQLEKSRLLSDRFSAERPKGSFSTLEIQRTEQGDSAMYLCSSSSGTGYNSPLHFGNGTRLTVT.

This clone was seen only once. The V and J genes are TRBV28 and TRBJ1-2, with D possibly matching TRBD1 (5 bases). V dropped 3 bases and J dropped 0 bases, with 20 bases sitting between them. This CDR3 comprises 18 residues. The germline CDR1 and CDR2 sequences are MDHEN and SYDVKM. DNA of the CDR3: TGTGCCAGCAGTTTGGGCAGGGCGCATCCAAATACTAACTATGGCTACACCTTC. This sequence encodes CASSLGRAHPNTNYGYTF.

This clone was detected a few times. The V call is TRBV18, the J call TRBJ2-1, with 8 bases fitting TRBD1. Germline CDR1 reads KGHSH; CDR2 reads LQKENI. J was trimmed by 7 bases and V by 2 bases; bases with no gene match: 7. The length of the CDR3 is 15 residues. The CDR3 region has the DNA TGTGCCAGCTCACCAATAACAGGGGGAGAGAATGAGCAGTTCTTC. It encodes CASSPITGGENEQFF.